The 27 T cell receptor beta chains below were found in one sample sequenced in a study of shared clonotypes between healthy human individuals. Libraries were prepared by immunoSEQ multiplex PCR; TCRdb keeps only in-frame clonotypes and omits some of them. This table holds over a million clones, about 98.5% found once. Material: naive CD4+ T cells sorted from blood. This sample's subset: CD45RA+ positively selected. These receptor sequences come from a man between 25 and 39 years old in good health.

In DNA form, the CDR3 reads TGTGCCAGCAGACCCGCTGGGACATCCTACGAGCAGTACTTC. Translated: CASRPAGTSYEQYF. The genes are TRBV7-9 and TRBJ2-7; D might be TRBD1 (6 bases). Trimming stripped 6 bases from V and 1 base from J, with 13 bases between. Germline-derived CDR1 and CDR2 are SEHNR and FQNEAQ (reference sequence). CDR3 length: 14 residues.

The chain is built from TRBV4-3 and TRBJ2-7; D gene unclear. Germline CDR1 is LGHNA and CDR2 is YSLEER. The CDR3 covers 17 residues. V was cut by 0 bases and J by 1 base, with 16 bases left in between. The CDR3 DNA sequence: TGCGCCAGCAGCCAAGATCGGGCAGGCCTTTGGTCCTACGAGCAGTACTTC. Its protein product is CASSQDRAGLWSYEQYF.

The gene calls are TRBV6-6 and TRBJ1-1, with a possible D match to TRBD1 (5 bases). This CDR3 is 15 amino acids long. The germline V and J ends were trimmed by 3 bases and 1 base, with 12 bases remaining between them. Germline-derived CDR1 and CDR2 are MNHNY and SVGAGI (reference sequence). CDR3 sequence reads: CASSYYYDRNTEAFF. The CDR3 DNA reads TGTGCCAGCAGTTATTATTACGACAGGAACACTGAAGCTTTCTTT.

This clone was counted once. The gene calls are TRBV7-8 and TRBJ2-7, with TRBD2 matching 13 bases. The V gene end was trimmed by 5 bases and the J gene end by 7 bases; junction bases not matched to a gene: 14. The CDR3 covers 17 residues. CDR1 and CDR2 (germline): SGHVS, FQNEAQ. As DNA, the CDR3 is TGTGCCAGCAGCGAGAGGACTAGCGGGAGACATTTTCGGGAGCAGTACTTC. Residues: CASSERTSGRHFREQYF.

The chain is built from TRBV23-1 and TRBJ2-1; possibly TRBD1 for D (6 bases). TRBV23-1 falls under the ORF class, with uncertain function. V dropped 4 bases and J dropped 6 bases, with 25 bases sitting between them. The CDR3 has 18 residues. The CDR3 DNA sequence: TGCGCCAGCAGTCGGCGCTGGCAGGGGATTAGTTCGGGCAATGAGCAGTTCTTC. Encoded protein: CASSRRWQGISSGNEQFF.

The V gene is TRBV5-1, the J gene TRBJ2-1; a weak D match, TRBD2 (6 bases). Trimming left V 0 bases short and J 5 bases short, with 9 bases between. The CDR3 spans 14 residues. Germline CDR1 and CDR2: SGHRS and YFSETQ. CDR3 region: CASSLESGDNEQFF. CDR3 coding DNA: TGCGCCAGCAGCTTGGAATCGGGGGACAATGAGCAGTTCTTC.

The chain has TRBV10-3 and TRBJ2-2; D is ambiguous. Germline V gene data show CDR1 as ENHRY and CDR2 as SYGVKD. This CDR3 is 13 amino acids long. V was clipped by 2 bases and J by 5 bases, with 6 bases between them. DNA of the CDR3: TGTGCCATCAGTGAGGGAAGTACCGGGGAGCTGTTTTTT. Translating it yields CAISEGSTGELFF.

The V gene is TRBV5-6, the J gene TRBJ2-5, with D possibly matching TRBD1 (7 bases). CDR3 size: 15 residues. V dropped 4 bases and J dropped 7 bases, with 20 bases sitting between them. Germline values: CDR1 SGHDT, CDR2 YYEEEE. The CDR3 coding sequence is TGTGCCAGCAGCGTCGTTCAGGGGGGTGCCGGGACCCAGTACTTC. Amino acid sequence: CASSVVQGGAGTQYF. The variable domain in full, with the rest retrieved from reference TRBV5-6 and TRBJ2-5, is DAGVTQSPTHLIKTRGQQVTLRCSPKSGHDTVSWYQQALGQGPQFIFQYYEEEERQRGNFPDRFSGHQFPNYSSELNVNALLLGDSALYLCASSVVQGGAGTQYFGPGTRLLVL.

The chain recombines TRBV27 with TRBJ2-7, with 8 bases aligning to TRBD1. V lost 5 bases to trimming and J lost 2 bases; unmatched junction nucleotides: 8. Germline V lookup: CDR1 MNHEY, CDR2 SMNVEV (reference sequence). The CDR3 is 15 residues long. The CDR3 DNA is TGTGCCAGCAGTCCCGGACAGGGTCGGGCCTACGAGCAGTACTTC. This codes for CASSPGQGRAYEQYF.

DNA of the CDR3: TGTGCCAGCAGCCCGGCAGGCAACACCGGGGAGCTGTTTTTT. Amino acid sequence: CASSPAGNTGELFF. The rearrangement links TRBV7-9 to TRBJ2-2; D is unresolved. The V gene lost 5 bases and the J gene lost 2 bases, with 9 bases spanning the gap. The CDR3 loop spans 14 amino acids. Germline V lookup: CDR1 SEHNR, CDR2 FQNEAQ (reference sequence).

The genes are TRBV5-4 and TRBJ1-1; D unclear. The CDR3 contains 16 residues. The V gene's germline CDR1 is SGHNT and CDR2 YYREEE (reference sequence). Trimming pared 1 base from V and 0 bases from J, leaving 13 bases between. The CDR3 DNA reads TGTGCCAGCAGCTTGTCCCCCGGACGGATGAACACTGAAGCTTTCTTT. Translation: CASSLSPGRMNTEAFF.

This clone has a single count. This chain uses TRBV5-1 with TRBJ2-2; D remains unclear. This CDR3 has 15 amino acids. Trimming removed 2 bases from V and 4 bases from J, with 12 bases in between. Germline V lookup: CDR1 SGHRS, CDR2 YFSETQ. As DNA, the CDR3 is TGCGCCAGCAGCTTAAAAGTTGCGCCCACCGGGGAGCTGTTTTTT. This codes for CASSLKVAPTGELFF.

The chain is built from TRBV9 and TRBJ1-1, with D perhaps TRBD1 (6 bases). Between the trimmed V and J ends, which lost 0 bases and 3 bases, there was a span of 9 bases. Germline assignment: CDR1 SGDLS and CDR2 YYNGEE. This CDR3 has 14 residues. The DNA for the CDR3 is TGTGCCAGCAGCGTAGAGCAGGGGCACACTGAAGCTTTCTTT. Encoded protein: CASSVEQGHTEAFF.

The V call is TRBV7-2, the J call TRBJ2-5, with D unresolved. The CDR3 totals 15 residues. Germline V gene sequence: CDR1 SGHTA, CDR2 FQGNSA. V shed 3 bases and J shed 4 bases, with 15 bases lying between them. Here the CDR3 reads CASSLSLAARETQYF. As DNA, the CDR3 is TGTGCCAGCAGCTTGAGCCTGGCAGCAAGAGAGACCCAGTACTTC.

This chain links TRBV18 with TRBJ2-3; TRBD1 might be the D (5 bases). The V end lost 6 bases, the J end lost 4 bases, and 17 bases lay between the germline ends. CDR1 and CDR2 (germline): KGHSH, LQKENI. This CDR3 region has 15 residues. As DNA, the CDR3 is TGTGCCAGCTCTAACCTGGGGCCAGGGCCAGATACGCAGTATTTT. Amino acid sequence: CASSNLGPGPDTQYF.

This chain joins TRBV6-5 and TRBJ2-7; 10 bases are shared with TRBD1. The germline V gene encodes CDR1 MNHEY and CDR2 SVGAGI. Trimming took 6 bases from V and 5 from J; bases not matched to a gene: 4. The CDR3 length is 13 residues. In DNA form, the CDR3 reads TGTGCCAGCAGACCCGGGACAGGGGACGAGCAGTACTTC. Translating it yields CASRPGTGDEQYF.

The rearrangement uses TRBV7-9 and TRBJ2-3; TRBD1 aligns across 7 bases. CDR3 size: 16 residues. From germline, CDR1 is SEHNR and CDR2 FQNEAQ (reference sequence). The ends lost 5 bases at V and 2 bases at J; junction bases unmatched: 10. CDR3 region: CASSPPPGQYTDTQYF. CDR3 DNA sequence: TGTGCCAGCAGCCCTCCCCCGGGACAGTACACAGATACGCAGTATTTT.

This chain joins TRBV6-1 and TRBJ2-5; the D is unclear. Per germline, CDR1 MNHNS and CDR2 SASEGT. The ends were cut back, 7 bases at V and 6 bases at J, with 15 bases in the middle. The CDR3 is made up of 13 amino acids. The CDR3 region has the DNA TGTGCCAGCACTTTCGCGACGGAACAGACCCAGTACTTC. Encoded protein: CASTFATEQTQYF.

This chain joins TRBV5-1 and TRBJ2-7; 12 nucleotides line up with TRBD2. Germline CDR1 reads SGHRS; CDR2 reads YFSETQ. Losses at the gene ends were 1 base for V and 0 bases for J; bases not matched to a gene: 8. The CDR3 is 18 amino acids. CDR3 DNA: TGCGCCAGCAGCTTGTTCCTAGCGGGAGGGGCCTCCTCCTACGAGCAGTACTTC. Translation gives CASSLFLAGGASSYEQYF.

This sequence joins TRBV9 and TRBJ1-3; D uncertain. CDR3 size: 14 residues. The V end lost 4 bases, the J end lost 3 bases, and 11 bases lay between the germline ends. Looked up from germline, CDR1 is SGDLS and CDR2 is YYNGEE. CDR3 in DNA: TGTGCCAGCAGCCTACGGCCGGTTGGAAACACCATATATTTT. Translating it yields CASSLRPVGNTIYF.

The J gene is TRBJ2-6, the V gene TRBV5-4; D gene uncertain. The CDR3 has 15 residues. V lost 4 bases to trimming and J lost 1 base, with 9 bases between them. The germline V gene encodes CDR1 SGHNT and CDR2 YYREEE (reference sequence). The CDR3 coding sequence is TGTGCCAGCAGCCCCAAGGGTTCTGGGGCCAACGTCCTGACTTTC. Amino acids: CASSPKGSGANVLTF.

In regard to this clone: This specimen includes other DNA sequences encoding the same CDR3. The chain couples TRBV2 to TRBJ2-7, with D possibly being TRBD1 or TRBD2 (5 bases each). Looked up from germline, CDR1 is SNHLY and CDR2 is FYNNEI. This CDR3 has 13 amino acids. Trimming took off 5 bases at V and 2 bases at J, with 10 bases between the two ends. The CDR3 DNA reads as TGTGCCAGCAGTCGGGACCGGACCTACGAGCAGTACTTC. Its translation is CASSRDRTYEQYF.

This sequence joins TRBV27 and TRBJ2-5; TRBD2 matches at 9 bases. The germline V gene encodes CDR1 MNHEY and CDR2 SMNVEV (reference sequence). V shed 6 bases, J shed 5 bases, and the junction held 7 bases outside the gene matches. This CDR3 contains 14 residues. CDR3 nucleotides: TGTGCCAGCAGAGGTAGCGGGAGTCTGGAGACCCAGTACTTC. Residues: CASRGSGSLETQYF.

Only one count was recorded for this clone. The same CDR3 arises from other DNA sequences in this sample as well. The chain carries TRBV5-1 and TRBJ2-5; D is ambiguous. There are 15 residues in the CDR3. The germline V gene encodes CDR1 SGHRS and CDR2 YFSETQ. V was pared by 0 bases and J by 2 bases, with 11 bases between. The CDR3 spells CASSLAGQPQETQYF. CDR3 DNA sequence: TGCGCCAGCAGCTTGGCCGGTCAGCCTCAAGAGACCCAGTACTTC. Drawing the rest from reference TRBV5-1 and TRBJ2-5, the complete variable domain is KAGVTQTPRYLIKTRGQQVTLSCSPISGHRSVSWYQQTPGQGLQFLFEYFSETQRNKGNFPGRFSGRQFSNSRSEMNVSTLELGDSALYLCASSLAGQPQETQYFGPGTRLLVL.

The rearrangement links TRBV14 to TRBJ2-2; possible D gene TRBD1, 5 bases. Germline assignment: CDR1 SGHDN and CDR2 FVKESK. This CDR3 has 15 residues. V was pared by 5 bases and J by 1 base, with 11 bases between. CDR3 residues: CASSKPRGNTGELFF. The CDR3 bases are TGTGCCAGCAGCAAACCAAGGGGGAACACCGGGGAGCTGTTTTTT.

For the CDR3, the DNA is TGCGCCAGCAGCCCACAGGGAGTAACCTACGAGCAGTACTTC. It yields the protein CASSPQGVTYEQYF. The chain couples TRBV4-1 to TRBJ2-7; D might be TRBD1 (6 bases). CDR3 length equals 14 residues. CDR1 is MGHRA and CDR2 is YSYEKL in the germline V gene. The V gene lost 4 bases and the J gene lost 2 bases, with 12 bases spanning the gap.

CDR3 in amino acids: CASSTRGRNTEAFF. CDR3 bases: TGCGCCAGCAGCACCAGGGGGCGGAACACTGAAGCTTTCTTT. V and J are TRBV5-1 and TRBJ1-1; 8 positions match TRBD1. The V segment lost 4 bases and the J segment 1 base; nucleotides outside the gene matches: 3. Germline loops: CDR1 SGHRS, CDR2 YFSETQ. The CDR3 covers 14 residues.